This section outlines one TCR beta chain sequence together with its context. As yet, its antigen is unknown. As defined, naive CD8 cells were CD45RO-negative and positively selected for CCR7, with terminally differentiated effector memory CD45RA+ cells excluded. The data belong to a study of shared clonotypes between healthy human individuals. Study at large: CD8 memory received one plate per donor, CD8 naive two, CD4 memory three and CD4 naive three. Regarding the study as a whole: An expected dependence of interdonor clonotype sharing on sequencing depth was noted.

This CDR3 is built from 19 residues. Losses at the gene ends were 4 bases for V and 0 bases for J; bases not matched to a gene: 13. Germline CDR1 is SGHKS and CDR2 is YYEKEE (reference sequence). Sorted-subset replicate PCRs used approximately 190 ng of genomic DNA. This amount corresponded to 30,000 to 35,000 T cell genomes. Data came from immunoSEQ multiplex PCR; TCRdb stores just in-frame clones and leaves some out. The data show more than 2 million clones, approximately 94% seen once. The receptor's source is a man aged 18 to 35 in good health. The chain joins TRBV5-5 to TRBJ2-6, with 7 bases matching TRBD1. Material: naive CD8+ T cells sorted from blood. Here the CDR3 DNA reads TGTGCCAGCAGCGGGCAGCCGGGACAGCTTTCCTCTGGGGCCAACGTCCTGACTTTC. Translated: CASSGQPGQLSSGANVLTF.